The 8 T cell receptor beta chains below come from one sample, sequenced in a study of glioma-infiltrating T cells. Using RNA template, CDR3s of TCR alpha and beta were amplified with iRepertoire arm-PCR. TCRdb re-called the multiplex PCR reads through MiXCR, storing one row per CDR3 protein. The data hold about 380,000 distinct CDR3 sequences, with 41% observed a single time. Sequenced sample: glioma tissue, nonneoplastic brain tissue, or PBMCs (not recorded which). All receptors come from a human donor with low-grade glioma or glioblastoma, undergoing nonglioma brain surgery, or in good health (not recorded which).

J is TRBJ2-3 and V is TRBV6-1; D unresolved. The length of the CDR3 is 15 residues. Germline V lookup: CDR1 MNHNS, CDR2 SASEGT. The V and J ends lost 7 bases and 0 bases respectively, with 14 bases between them. The CDR3 region has the DNA TGTGCCAGCATTCCCGCGGCGGCGAGCACAGATACGCAGTATTTT. It yields the protein CASIPAAASTDTQYF.

V and J are TRBV20-1 and TRBJ2-7, with 10 bases that match TRBD2. Unmatched junction bases numbered 5, after V lost 4 bases and J lost 2 bases. The CDR3 spans 14 residues. CDR1 and CDR2 (germline): DFQATT, SNEGSKA (reference sequence). This CDR3 is CSAIGTSEAYEQYF. Written as DNA, the CDR3 is TGCAGTGCTATCGGGACTAGCGAAGCCTACGAGCAGTACTTC.

There are a few counts of this clonotype. The V call is TRBV5-1, the J call TRBJ2-1, with TRBD2 identical over 9 bases. The trim removed 0 bases at V and 5 bases at J, leaving 9 bases unmatched. CDR3 size: 17 residues. In germline, CDR1 is SGHRS, CDR2 YFSETQ. The CDR3 spells CASSLERASGKNNEQFF. The CDR3 region has the DNA TGCGCCAGCAGCTTGGAACGGGCTAGCGGGAAAAACAATGAGCAGTTCTTC.

As to this clonotype: With a much larger clone just one base away, this may be a read error. This sequence joins TRBV6-2 or TRBV6-3 and TRBJ1-5, with D tentatively TRBD1 (5 bases). V was clipped by 5 bases and J by 1 base, with 15 bases between them. Germline V gene sequence: CDR1 MNHEY, CDR2 SVGEGT. The CDR3 has 16 residues. The DNA of the CDR3 is TGTGCCAGCAGTCAACCGGGGGGGAGGAGCAATCAGCCCCAGCATTTT. It translates to CASSQPGGRSNQPQHF.

This clonotype was recorded a few times. The chain links TRBV4-1 to TRBJ2-1; tentative D call: TRBD1 (5 bases). Deletions cut 4 bases from V and 0 bases from J, with 13 bases between. Germline lookup yields CDR1 MGHRA and CDR2 YSYEKL. The CDR3 totals 16 residues. CDR3 residues: CASSRSGAHSYNEQFF. As DNA, the CDR3 is TGCGCCAGCAGCCGCTCTGGGGCGCACTCCTACAATGAGCAGTTCTTC.

There are many counts of this clonotype. The chain carries TRBV15 and TRBJ1-1; D perhaps matches TRBD1 (6 bases). The germline gives CDR1 LNHNV, CDR2 YYDKDF (reference sequence). There are 13 residues in the CDR3. Deletions cut 4 bases from V and 7 bases from J, with 13 bases between. CDR3: CATSKRDTSEAFF. The DNA of the CDR3 is TGTGCCACCAGCAAAAGGGACACCAGTGAAGCTTTCTTT.

In this sample, this clonotype turned up a few times. The chain recombines TRBV7-9 with TRBJ2-5; 14 bases are shared with TRBD2. The CDR3 loop spans 16 amino acids. Germline V lookup: CDR1 SEHNR, CDR2 FQNEAQ (reference sequence). Trimming cost V 4 bases and J 4 bases; bases outside gene matches: 5. The CDR3 region is CASSWGLAGVGETQYF. CDR3 DNA: TGTGCCAGCAGCTGGGGACTAGCGGGAGTTGGAGAGACCCAGTACTTC.

This clonotype was counted at least ten times. V is TRBV6-2 or TRBV6-3 and J is TRBJ2-5, with a tentative D call TRBD2 (5 bases). There are 13 residues in the CDR3. The ends were cut back, 7 bases at V and 2 bases at J, with 11 bases in the middle. CDR1 MNHEY and CDR2 SVGEGT come from the germline V gene. The CDR3 nucleotides are TGTGCCAGCAACCGGGGTTTGCAAGAGACCCAGTACTTC. Translating gives CASNRGLQETQYF.